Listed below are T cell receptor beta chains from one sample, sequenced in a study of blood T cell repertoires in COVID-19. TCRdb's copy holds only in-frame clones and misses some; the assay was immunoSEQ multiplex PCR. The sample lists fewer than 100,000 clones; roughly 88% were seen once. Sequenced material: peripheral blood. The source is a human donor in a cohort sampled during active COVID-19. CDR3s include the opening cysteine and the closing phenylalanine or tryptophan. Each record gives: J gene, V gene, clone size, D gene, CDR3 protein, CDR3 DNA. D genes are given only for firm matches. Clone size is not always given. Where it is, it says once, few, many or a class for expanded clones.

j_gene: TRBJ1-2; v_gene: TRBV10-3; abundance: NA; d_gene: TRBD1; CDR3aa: CAISEDRGPYGYTF; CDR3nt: TGTGCCATCAGTGAGGACAGGGGGCCCTATGGCTACACCTTC
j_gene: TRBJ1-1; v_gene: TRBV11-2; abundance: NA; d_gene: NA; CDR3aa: CASSLNGPTEAFF; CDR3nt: TGTGCCAGCAGCTTAAATGGCCCGACTGAAGCTTTCTTT
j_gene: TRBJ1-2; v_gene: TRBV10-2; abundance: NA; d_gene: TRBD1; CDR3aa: CASSESRQGSGYTF; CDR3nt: TGCGCCAGCAGTGAGTCGAGACAGGGCTCTGGCTACACCTTC
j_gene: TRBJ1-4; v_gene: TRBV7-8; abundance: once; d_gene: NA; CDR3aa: CASSLTPGRGDKKLFF; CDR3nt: TGTGCCAGCAGCTTAACCCCGGGGAGGGGGGATAAAAAACTGTTTTTT
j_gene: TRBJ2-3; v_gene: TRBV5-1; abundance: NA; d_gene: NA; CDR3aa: CASSLDSGDTQYF; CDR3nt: TGCGCCAGCAGCTTGGACTCTGGAGATACGCAGTATTTT
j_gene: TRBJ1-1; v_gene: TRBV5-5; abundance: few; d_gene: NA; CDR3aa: CATQPGGVWGNTEAFF; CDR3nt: TGTGCCACCCAACCAGGAGGGGTATGGGGTAACACTGAAGCTTTCTTT
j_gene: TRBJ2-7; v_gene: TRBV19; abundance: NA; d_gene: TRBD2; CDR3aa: CASSRTGPGGANEQYF; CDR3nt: TGTGCCAGTAGTCGAACTGGCCCGGGGGGGGCAAACGAGCAGTACTTC
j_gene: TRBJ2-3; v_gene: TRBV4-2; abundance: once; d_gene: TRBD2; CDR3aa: CASSQDPGLAGGNRRVTQYF; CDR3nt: TGTGCCAGCAGCCAAGATCCGGGACTAGCGGGGGGCAATCGCCGAGTTACGCAGTATTTT
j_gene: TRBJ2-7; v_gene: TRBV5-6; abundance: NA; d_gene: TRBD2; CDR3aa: CASSLEAGGRQYF; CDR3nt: TGTGCCAGCAGCCTGGAAGCGGGAGGAAGGCAGTACTTC
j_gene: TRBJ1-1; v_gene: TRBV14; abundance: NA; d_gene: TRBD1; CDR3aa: CASSQSQGAEAFF; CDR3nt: TGTGCCAGCAGCCAATCACAGGGGGCTGAAGCTTTCTTT
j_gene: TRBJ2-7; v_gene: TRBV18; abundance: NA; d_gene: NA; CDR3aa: CASSPASSYEQYF; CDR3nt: TGTGCCAGCTCACCCGCGAGCTCCTACGAGCAGTACTTC
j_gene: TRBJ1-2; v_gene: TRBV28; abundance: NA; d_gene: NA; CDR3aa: CASSSPTGPLGGYTF; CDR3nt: TGTGCCAGCAGTTCCCCGACAGGCCCGTTGGGTGGCTACACCTTC
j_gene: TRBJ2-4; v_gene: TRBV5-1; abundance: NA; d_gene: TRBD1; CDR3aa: CASSLDRGKNIQYF; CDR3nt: TGCGCCAGCAGCTTGGACAGGGGTAAAAACATTCAGTACTTC
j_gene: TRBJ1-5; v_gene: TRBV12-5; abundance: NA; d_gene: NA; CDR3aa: CASGFEWDFSNQPQHF; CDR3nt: TGTGCTAGTGGTTTTGAATGGGACTTTAGCAATCAGCCCCAGCATTTT
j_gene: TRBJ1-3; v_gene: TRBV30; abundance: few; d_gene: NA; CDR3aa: CAWKKGGNTIYF; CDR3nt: TGTGCCTGGAAAAAGGGGGGAAACACCATATATTTT
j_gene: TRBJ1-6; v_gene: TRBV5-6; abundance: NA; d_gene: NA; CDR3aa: CASRQDYNSPLHF; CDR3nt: TGTGCCAGTCGACAGGACTATAATTCACCCCTCCACTTT
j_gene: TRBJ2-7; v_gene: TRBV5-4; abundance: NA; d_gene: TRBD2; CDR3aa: CASSPGLAYSYEQYF; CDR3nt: TGTGCCAGCAGTCCCGGACTAGCCTATTCCTACGAGCAGTACTTC
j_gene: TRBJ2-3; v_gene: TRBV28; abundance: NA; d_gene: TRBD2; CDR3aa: CASLSGGDTQYF; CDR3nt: TGTGCCAGCCTTAGCGGGGGGGATACGCAGTATTTT
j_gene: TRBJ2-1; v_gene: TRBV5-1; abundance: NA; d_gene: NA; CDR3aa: CASSGDSVSYNEQFF; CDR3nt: TGCGCCAGCAGCGGAGACAGCGTCTCCTACAATGAGCAGTTCTTC
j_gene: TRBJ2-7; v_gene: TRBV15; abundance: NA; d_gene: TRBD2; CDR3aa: CATSRLLAGGPHEQYF; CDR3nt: TGTGCCACCAGCAGACTACTAGCGGGGGGGCCCCACGAGCAGTACTTC
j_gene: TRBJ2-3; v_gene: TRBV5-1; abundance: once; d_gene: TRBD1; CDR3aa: CASSSWDREVTDTQYF; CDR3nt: TGCGCCAGCAGCTCCTGGGACAGGGAGGTAACAGATACGCAGTATTTT
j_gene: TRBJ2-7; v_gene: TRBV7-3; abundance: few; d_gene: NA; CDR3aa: CASIKPGQLSSYEQYF; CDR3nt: TGTGCCAGCATCAAACCGGGACAACTGAGCTCCTACGAGCAGTACTTC
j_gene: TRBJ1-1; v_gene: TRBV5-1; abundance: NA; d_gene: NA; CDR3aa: CASSQRGVEGTNTEAFF; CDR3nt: TGCGCCAGCAGCCAACGCGGGGTTGAGGGGACGAACACTGAAGCTTTCTTT
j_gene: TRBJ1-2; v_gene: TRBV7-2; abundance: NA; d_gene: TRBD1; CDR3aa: CASSEDRGRGYTF; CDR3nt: TGTGCCAGCAGCGAGGACAGGGGACGTGGCTACACCTTC
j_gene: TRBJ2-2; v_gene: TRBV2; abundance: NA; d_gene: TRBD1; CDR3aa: CASFIGQGWTGELFF; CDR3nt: TGTGCCAGCTTTATCGGACAGGGATGGACCGGGGAGCTGTTTTTT
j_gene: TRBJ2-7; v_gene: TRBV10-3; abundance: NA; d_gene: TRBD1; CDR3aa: CAISDLTGGRYEQYF; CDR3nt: TGTGCCATCAGTGACTTGACAGGGGGCAGGTACGAGCAGTACTTC
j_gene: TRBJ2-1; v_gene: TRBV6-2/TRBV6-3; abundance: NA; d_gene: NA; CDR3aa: CASSYSGRGKYNEQFF; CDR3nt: TGTGCCAGCAGTTACTCAGGCAGGGGAAAGTACAATGAGCAGTTCTTC
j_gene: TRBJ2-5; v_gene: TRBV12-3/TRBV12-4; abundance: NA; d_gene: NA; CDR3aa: CASSSDSGETQYF; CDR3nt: TGTGCCAGCAGTTCCGACTCTGGGGAGACCCAGTACTTC
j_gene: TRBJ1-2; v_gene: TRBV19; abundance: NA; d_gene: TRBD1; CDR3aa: CASSISTGGYGYTF; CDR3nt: TGTGCCAGTAGTATTTCGACAGGGGGCTATGGCTACACCTTC
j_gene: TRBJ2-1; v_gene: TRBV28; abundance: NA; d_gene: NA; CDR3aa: CASSLRFQRSRPFF; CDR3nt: TGTGCCAGCAGTCTGAGGTTCCAGCGGTCCCGTCCGTTCTTC
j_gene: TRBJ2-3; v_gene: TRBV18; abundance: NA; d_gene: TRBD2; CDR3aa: CASSPLAGGSGTDTQYF; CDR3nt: TGTGCCAGCTCACCGCTAGCGGGAGGGTCTGGCACAGATACGCAGTATTTT
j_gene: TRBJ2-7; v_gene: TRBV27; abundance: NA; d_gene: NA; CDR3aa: CASPCWRVVYEQYF; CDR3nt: TGTGCCAGCCCTTGTTGGCGGGTAGTCTACGAGCAGTACTTC
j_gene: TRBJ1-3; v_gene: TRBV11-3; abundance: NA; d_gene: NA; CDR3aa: CASSARTDSGNTIYF; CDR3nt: TGTGCCAGCAGCGCTAGGACAGACTCTGGAAACACCATATATTTT
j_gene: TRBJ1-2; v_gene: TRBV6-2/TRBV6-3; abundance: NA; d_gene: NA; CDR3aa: CASSYFLGARGYTF; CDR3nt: TGTGCCAGCAGTTATTTTCTGGGGGCGCGTGGCTACACCTTC
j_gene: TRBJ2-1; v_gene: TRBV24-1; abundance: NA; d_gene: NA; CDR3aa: CATSRGDLGGNEQFF; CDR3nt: TGTGCCACCAGCCGAGGGGACTTGGGAGGCAATGAGCAGTTCTTC
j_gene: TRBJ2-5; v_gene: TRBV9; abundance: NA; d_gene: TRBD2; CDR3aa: CASSTPSGGAETQYF; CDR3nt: TGTGCCAGCAGCACGCCTAGCGGGGGGGCAGAGACCCAGTACTTC
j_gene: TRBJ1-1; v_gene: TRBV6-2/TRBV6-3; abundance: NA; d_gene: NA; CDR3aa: CASSYSRLGGNTEAFF; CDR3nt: TGTGCCAGCAGTTACTCGAGGCTGGGGGGGAACACTGAAGCTTTCTTT
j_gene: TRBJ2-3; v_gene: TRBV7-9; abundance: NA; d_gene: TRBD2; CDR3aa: CASSIIAGGNTQYF; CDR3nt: TGTGCCAGCAGCATTATAGCGGGGGGGAATACGCAGTATTTT
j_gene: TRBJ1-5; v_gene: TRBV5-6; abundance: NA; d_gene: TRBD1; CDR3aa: CASSLIGTGGQPQHF; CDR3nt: TGTGCCAGCAGCTTGATCGGGACAGGGGGTCAGCCCCAGCATTTT
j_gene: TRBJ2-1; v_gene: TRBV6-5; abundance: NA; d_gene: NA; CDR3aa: CACRGGAGEQFF; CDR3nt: TGTGCCTGCAGGGGGGGGGCAGGTGAGCAGTTCTTC
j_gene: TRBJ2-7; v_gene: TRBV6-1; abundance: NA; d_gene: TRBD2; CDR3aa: CASSEFGTSDYEQYF; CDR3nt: TGTGCCAGCAGTGAATTTGGGACTAGCGACTACGAGCAGTACTTC
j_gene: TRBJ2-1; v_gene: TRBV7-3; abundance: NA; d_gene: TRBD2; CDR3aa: CASSLTGGDNEQFF; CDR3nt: TGTGCCAGCAGCTTAACCGGGGGGGACAATGAGCAGTTCTTC
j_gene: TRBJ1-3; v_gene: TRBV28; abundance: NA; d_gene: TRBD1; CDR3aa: CASCTGGWGNTIYF; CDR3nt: TGTGCCAGCTGTACAGGGGGCTGGGGAAACACCATATATTTT
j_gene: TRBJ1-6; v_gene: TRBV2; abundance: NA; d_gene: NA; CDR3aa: CASTSGQSSYNSPLHF; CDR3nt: TGTGCCAGCACCAGCGGACAGAGCTCCTATAATTCACCCCTCCACTTT
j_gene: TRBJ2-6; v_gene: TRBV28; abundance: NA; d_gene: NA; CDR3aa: CASSLQGAGANVLTF; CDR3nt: TGTGCCAGCAGCCTCCAGGGTGCTGGGGCCAACGTCCTGACTTTC
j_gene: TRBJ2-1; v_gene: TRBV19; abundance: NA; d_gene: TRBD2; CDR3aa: CASNPGLEAEQFF; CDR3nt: TGTGCCAGTAACCCCGGACTAGAGGCGGAGCAGTTCTTC
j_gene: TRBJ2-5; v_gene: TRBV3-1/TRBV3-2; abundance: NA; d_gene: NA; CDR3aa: CASSLRHSETQYF; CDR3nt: TGTGCCAGCAGCCTCCGACATTCAGAGACCCAGTACTTC
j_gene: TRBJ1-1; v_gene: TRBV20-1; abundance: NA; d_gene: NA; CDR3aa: CSARDLPAAFF; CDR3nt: TGCAGTGCTAGAGATCTACCCGCGGCTTTCTTT
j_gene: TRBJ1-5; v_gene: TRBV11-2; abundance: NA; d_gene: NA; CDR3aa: CASSLTSSGNQPQHF; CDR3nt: TGTGCCAGCAGCTTAACGTCGTCGGGCAATCAGCCCCAGCATTTT
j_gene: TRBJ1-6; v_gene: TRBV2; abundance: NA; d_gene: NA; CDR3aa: CASSGEVGTLHF; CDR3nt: TGTGCCAGCAGTGGGGAGGTCGGGACCCTCCACTTT
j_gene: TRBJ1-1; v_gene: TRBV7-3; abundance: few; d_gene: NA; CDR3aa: CASSPTGTEAFF; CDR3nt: TGTGCCAGCAGCCCGACGGGGACTGAAGCTTTCTTT
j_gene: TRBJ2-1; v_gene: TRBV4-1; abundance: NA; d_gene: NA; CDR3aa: CASTDWEFF; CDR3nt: TGCGCCAGCACAGACTGGGAGTTCTTC
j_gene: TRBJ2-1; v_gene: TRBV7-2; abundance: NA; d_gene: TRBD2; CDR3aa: CASSLALAGPNEQFF; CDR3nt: TGTGCCAGCAGCTTAGCACTAGCGGGACCAAATGAGCAGTTCTTC
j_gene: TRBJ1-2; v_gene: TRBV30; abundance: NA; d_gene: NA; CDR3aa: CAWSRISGYTF; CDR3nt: TGTGCCTGGAGTCGTATTAGTGGCTACACCTTC
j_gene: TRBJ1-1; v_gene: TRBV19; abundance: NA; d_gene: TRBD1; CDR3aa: CASSTRQGSGLATEAFF; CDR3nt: TGTGCCAGTAGTACTCGACAGGGGTCCGGTCTTGCCACTGAAGCTTTCTTT
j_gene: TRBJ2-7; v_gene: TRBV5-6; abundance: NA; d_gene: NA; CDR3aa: CASSPDDTDTYEQYF; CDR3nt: TGTGCCAGCAGCCCCGATGACACGGATACCTACGAGCAGTACTTC
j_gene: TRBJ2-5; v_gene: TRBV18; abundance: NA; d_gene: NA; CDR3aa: CASSPGGPSQETQYF; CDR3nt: TGTGCCAGCTCACCCGGTGGGCCATCGCAAGAGACCCAGTACTTC